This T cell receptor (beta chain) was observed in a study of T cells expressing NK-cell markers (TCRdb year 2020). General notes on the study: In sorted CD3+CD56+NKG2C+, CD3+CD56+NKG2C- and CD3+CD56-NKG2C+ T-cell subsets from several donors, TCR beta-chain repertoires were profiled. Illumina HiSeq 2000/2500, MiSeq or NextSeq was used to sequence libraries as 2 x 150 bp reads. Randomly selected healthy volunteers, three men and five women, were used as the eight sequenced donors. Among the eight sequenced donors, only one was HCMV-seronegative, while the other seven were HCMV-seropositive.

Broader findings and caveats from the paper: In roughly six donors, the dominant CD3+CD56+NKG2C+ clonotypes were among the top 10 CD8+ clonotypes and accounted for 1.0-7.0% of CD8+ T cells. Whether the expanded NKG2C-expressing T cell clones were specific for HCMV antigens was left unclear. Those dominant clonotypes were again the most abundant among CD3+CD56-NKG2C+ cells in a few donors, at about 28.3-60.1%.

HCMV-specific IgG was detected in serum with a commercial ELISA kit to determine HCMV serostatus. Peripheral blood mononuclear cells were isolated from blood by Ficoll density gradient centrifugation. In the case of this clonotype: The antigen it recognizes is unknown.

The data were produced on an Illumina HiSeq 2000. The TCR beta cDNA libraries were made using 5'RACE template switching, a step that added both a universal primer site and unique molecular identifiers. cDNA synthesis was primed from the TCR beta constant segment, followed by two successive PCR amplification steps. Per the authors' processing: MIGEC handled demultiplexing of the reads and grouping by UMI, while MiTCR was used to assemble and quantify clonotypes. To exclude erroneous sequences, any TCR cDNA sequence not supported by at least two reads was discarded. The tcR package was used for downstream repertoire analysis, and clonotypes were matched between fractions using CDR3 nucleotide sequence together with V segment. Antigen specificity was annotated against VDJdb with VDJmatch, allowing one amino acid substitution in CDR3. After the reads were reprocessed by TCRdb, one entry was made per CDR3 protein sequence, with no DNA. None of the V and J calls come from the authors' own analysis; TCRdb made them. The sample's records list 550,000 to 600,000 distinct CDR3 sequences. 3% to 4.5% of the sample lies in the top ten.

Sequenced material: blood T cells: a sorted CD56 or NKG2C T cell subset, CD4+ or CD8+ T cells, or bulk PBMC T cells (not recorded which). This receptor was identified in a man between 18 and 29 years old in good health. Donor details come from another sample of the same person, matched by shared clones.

CDR3 protein: CASSRGRWDTGELFF. The V gene is TRBV7-8 and the J gene is TRBJ2-2; there is no DNA to check the TCRdb D call of TRBD1. CDR1 and CDR2 were assigned from the germline V gene as SGHVS and FQNEAQ. The CDR3 runs 15 residues from the cysteine to the phenylalanine. DNA was not recorded.